This T cell receptor (beta chain) was sequenced in a study of shared clonotypes between healthy human individuals. Running of the assay took place at deep level. On sorted subsets, replicate PCRs used roughly 220 ng DNA, or roughly 30,000 T cell genomes. TCRdb's table, derived via immunoSEQ multiplex PCR, lists solely in-frame clones and lacks some. The table lists about 2 million clones, over 85% of them singletons, with about 0.13% in the top ten. There are 17 residues in the CDR3. CDR1 and CDR2 (germline): LGHNA, YSLEER. Trimming removed 4 bases at V and 6 bases at J, with 23 bases between. This clone was counted once.

J is TRBJ2-3 and V is TRBV4-3; D might be TRBD2 (6 bases). The sample was naive CD4+ T cells sorted from blood. Subset denoted: CD45RA+ positively selected. This receptor was obtained from a man aged 18 to 35 in good health. CDR3 sequence reads: CASSPLAAGSLMDTQYF. For the CDR3, the DNA is TGCGCCAGCAGCCCCCTTGCGGCGGGGAGCCTGATGGATACGCAGTATTTT.